Shown below are 9 T cell receptor beta chains from a single sample sequenced in a study of molecular identifiers for immune sequencing clone quantification. TCRdb re-called the PCR reads through MiXCR, storing one row per CDR3 protein. Found here are over 600,000 distinct CDR3 sequences, about 20% of them singletons; the top ten hold 0.85% to 0.9%. Sequencing was performed on naive CD8+ T cells from blood, with Jurkat cell RNA spiked in. Regarding subset: FACS-sorted CD8+CD4-CCR7+CD45RA+ naive T cells. Source of these receptors: a human donor in good health. Some libraries in this study had Jurkat cell RNA spiked in.

V usage is TRBV7-9 and J usage is TRBJ2-1; 11 bases fit TRBD1. V trimming: 5 bases; J trimming: 9 bases; junction bases outside the gene matches: 15. There are 17 residues in the CDR3. Germline V CDR1 and CDR2: SEHNR, FQNEAQ (reference sequence). CDR3 amino acids: CASSITGQGAISSEQFF. CDR3 DNA sequence: TGTGCCAGCAGCATAACTGGACAGGGGGCTATTAGCTCTGAGCAGTTCTTC.

This clonotype was seen repeatedly, ten times or more. The rearrangement links TRBV6-5 to TRBJ1-1; D possibly corresponds to TRBD1 (5 bases). V was trimmed by 0 bases and J by 4 bases, leaving 12 bases between them. This CDR3 spans 15 amino acids. Germline CDR1 is MNHEY and CDR2 is SVGAGI. As DNA, the CDR3 is TGTGCCAGCAGTTACTCCAGGGAAGGAGGCACTGAAGCTTTCTTT. Amino acid sequence: CASSYSREGGTEAFF.

This clonotype occurred many times. The chain links TRBV3-1 to TRBJ2-3; D remains ambiguous. Per germline, CDR1 LGHDT and CDR2 YNNKEL (reference sequence). Trimming cost V 0 bases and J 0 bases, with 13 bases left between them. The CDR3 runs to 17 residues. Here the CDR3 DNA reads TGTGCCAGCAGCCAAGACCTTCTCCTACTAAGCACAGATACGCAGTATTTT. It is translated as CASSQDLLLLSTDTQYF.

This clonotype showed up many times. The J gene is TRBJ1-2, the V gene TRBV7-9; D not certain. The CDR3 runs to 14 residues. The germline V gene encodes CDR1 SEHNR and CDR2 FQNEAQ (reference sequence). Trimming took off 5 bases at V and 3 bases at J, with 13 bases between the two ends. The CDR3 coding sequence is TGTGCCAGCAGCCATGGTACAGTGGACTATGGCTACACCTTC. This sequence encodes CASSHGTVDYGYTF.

This clonotype appeared many times. V usage is TRBV20-1 and J usage is TRBJ1-2; D might be TRBD1 (5 bases). The germline CDR1 and CDR2 sequences are DFQATT and SNEGSKA (reference sequence). CDR3 length: 12 amino acids. Between the trimmed V and J ends, which lost 4 bases and 6 bases, there was a span of 12 bases. Written as DNA, the CDR3 is TGCAGTGCTAAATTGCCGGGGGATGGCTACACCTTC. Amino acid sequence: CSAKLPGDGYTF.

This clonotype was seen more than once but under ten times. V gene TRBV4-1 combines with J gene TRBJ2-2; 12 bases fit TRBD1. After removal of 3 bases from V and 4 bases from J, the junction contained 9 bases not matched to a gene. CDR3 length: 18 residues. Germline CDR1 and CDR2: MGHRA and YSYEKL. CDR3 sequence: CASSQRAGTGGGTGELFF. In nucleotides, the CDR3 is TGCGCCAGCAGCCAGAGGGCCGGGACAGGGGGCGGCACCGGGGAGCTGTTTTTT.

This clonotype was seen at least ten times. The V gene is TRBV29-1, the J gene TRBJ2-7; 9 bases fit TRBD1. J gave up 4 bases and V 6 bases, and 10 bases lay outside the gene matches. Germline CDR1 is SQVTM and CDR2 is ANQGSEA. The CDR3 covers 14 residues. The CDR3 DNA sequence: TGCAGCGTACAAGACAGGGGGGGAAAATACGAGCAGTACTTC. As protein: CSVQDRGGKYEQYF.

This clonotype appeared once. A much larger clone differs by one base, so this may be a read error. The conserved closing phenylalanine or tryptophan is absent in this CDR3, likely reflecting a read error. The V call is TRBV2, the J call TRBJ2-7, with D possibly matching TRBD2 (7 bases). CDR1 and CDR2 (germline): SNHLY, FYNNEI. This CDR3 is 18 amino acids long. V lost 4 bases and J 2 bases, leaving 24 bases between the germline ends. As DNA, the CDR3 is TGTGCCAGCAGTGCGTTAACAGGGATGACTAGCCCAGCCTACGAGCAGTACCTC. Protein product: CASSALTGMTSPAYEQYL.

The sample holds many counts of this clonotype. This chain links TRBV20-1 with TRBJ2-7, with 13 bases lining up with TRBD2. Germline V gene data show CDR1 as DFQATT and CDR2 as SNEGSKA (reference sequence). CDR3 length equals 14 residues. V gave up 4 bases and J gave up 4 bases; unmatched junction bases: 4. The CDR3 here is CSATLAGGLYEQYF. The CDR3 DNA sequence: TGCAGTGCTACACTAGCGGGAGGGCTGTACGAGCAGTACTTC.